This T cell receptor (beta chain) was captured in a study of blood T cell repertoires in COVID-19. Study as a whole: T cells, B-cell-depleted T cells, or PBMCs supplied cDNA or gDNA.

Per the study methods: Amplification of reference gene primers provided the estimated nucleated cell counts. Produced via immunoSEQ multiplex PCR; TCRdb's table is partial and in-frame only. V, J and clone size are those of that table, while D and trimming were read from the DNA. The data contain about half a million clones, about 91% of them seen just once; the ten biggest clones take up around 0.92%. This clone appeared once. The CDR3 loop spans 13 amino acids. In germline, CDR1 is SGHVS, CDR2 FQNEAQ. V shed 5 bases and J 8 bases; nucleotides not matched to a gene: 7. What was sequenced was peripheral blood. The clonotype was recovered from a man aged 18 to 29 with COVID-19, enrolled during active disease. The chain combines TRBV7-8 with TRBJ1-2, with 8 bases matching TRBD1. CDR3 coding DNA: TGTGCCAGCAGCGACAACAGGGGGAGAGGCTACACCTTC. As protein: CASSDNRGRGYTF.